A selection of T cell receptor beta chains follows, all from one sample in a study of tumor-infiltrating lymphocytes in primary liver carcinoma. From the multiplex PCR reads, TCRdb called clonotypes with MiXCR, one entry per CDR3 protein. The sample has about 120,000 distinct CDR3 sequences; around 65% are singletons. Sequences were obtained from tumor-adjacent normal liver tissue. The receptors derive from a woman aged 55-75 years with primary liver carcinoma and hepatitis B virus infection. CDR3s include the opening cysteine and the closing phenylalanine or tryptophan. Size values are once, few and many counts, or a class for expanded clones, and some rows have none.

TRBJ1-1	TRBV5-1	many	CASNRDRTDQEAFF
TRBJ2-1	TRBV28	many	CASSLSYNEQFF
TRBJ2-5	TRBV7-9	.	CASSRRSVGEETQYF
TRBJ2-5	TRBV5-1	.	CASSFGRIKETQYF
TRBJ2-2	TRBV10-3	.	CAIIESRGPGELFF
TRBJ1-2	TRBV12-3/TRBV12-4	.	CASRLAWDNYGYTF
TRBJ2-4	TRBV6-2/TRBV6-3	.	CASSHVPSGRIVAKNIQYF
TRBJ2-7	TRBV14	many	CASSQVLMGEQYF
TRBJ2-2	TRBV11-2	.	CASSDGRNMKTGEPFF
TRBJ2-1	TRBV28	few	CASGTSGSFNEQFF
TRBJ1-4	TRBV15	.	CATSSRGRNEKLFF
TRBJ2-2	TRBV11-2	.	CASSLDRNGGLFF
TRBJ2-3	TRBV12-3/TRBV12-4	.	CASSFGRASDMQYF
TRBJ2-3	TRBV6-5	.	CTSSPIPRDGTQYF
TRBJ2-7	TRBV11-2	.	CASTKMGGVPGEQYF
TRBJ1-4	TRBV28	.	CASSSGGGRNEKLFF
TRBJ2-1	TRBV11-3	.	CANSIDFFFRGSSYNEQFF
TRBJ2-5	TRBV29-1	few	CSAPGQTYQETQYF
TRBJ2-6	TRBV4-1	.	CVSSQAQTGINVLTF
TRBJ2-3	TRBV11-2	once	CAGSLGIRREGTDTQCF
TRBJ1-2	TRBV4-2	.	CASSLDPKVPRHTF
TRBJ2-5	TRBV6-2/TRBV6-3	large	CASSYATPRETQYF
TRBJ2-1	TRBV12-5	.	CASAPDYQNNEQFF
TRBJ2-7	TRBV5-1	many	CASSAWDLGPPEQYF
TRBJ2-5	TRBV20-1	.	CSALDIYGETQYF
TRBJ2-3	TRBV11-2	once	CASHRGTTDTLYF
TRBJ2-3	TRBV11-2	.	CASSLGPSRAITSMQYF
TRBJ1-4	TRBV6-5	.	CASIWTAEKLFF
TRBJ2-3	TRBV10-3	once	CAISERANTDMQYF
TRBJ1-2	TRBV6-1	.	CTSSEAGYGHTF
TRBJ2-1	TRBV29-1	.	CSIVRGWNNGQFF
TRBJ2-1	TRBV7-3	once	CASSIKSGLVSSNEQFF
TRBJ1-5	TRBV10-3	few	CAIRDGRQPQHF
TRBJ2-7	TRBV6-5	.	CANSLTSGSSYEQYF
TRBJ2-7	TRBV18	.	CASSPGQGDYEQHF
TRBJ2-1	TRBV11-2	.	CASSLDQGSGRREEQFF
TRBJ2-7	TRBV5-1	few	CTSSQTSGSLYEQYF
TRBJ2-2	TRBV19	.	CASSTRQGGTGELFF
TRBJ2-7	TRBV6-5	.	CAGSYGGRAKEQYF
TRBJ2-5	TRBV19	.	CASSEASASWETQYF
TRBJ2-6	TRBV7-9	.	CASSFSGANVLTF
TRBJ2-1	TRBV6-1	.	CTISGISYSEQFF
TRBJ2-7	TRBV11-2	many	CASSLEPGPNEQYF
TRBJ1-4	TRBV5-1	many	CASSSDRINEKLFF
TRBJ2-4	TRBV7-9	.	CASNLGAENIQYF